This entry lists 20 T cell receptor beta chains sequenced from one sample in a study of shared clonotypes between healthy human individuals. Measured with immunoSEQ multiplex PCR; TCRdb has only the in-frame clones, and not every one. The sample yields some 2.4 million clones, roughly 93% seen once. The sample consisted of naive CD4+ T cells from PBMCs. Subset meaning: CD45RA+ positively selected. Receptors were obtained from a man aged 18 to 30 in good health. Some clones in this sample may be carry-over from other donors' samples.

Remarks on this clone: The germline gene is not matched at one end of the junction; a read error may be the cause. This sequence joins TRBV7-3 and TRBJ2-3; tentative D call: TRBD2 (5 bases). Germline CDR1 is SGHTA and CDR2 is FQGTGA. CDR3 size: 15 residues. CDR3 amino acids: CASSITPTRTDTQYF. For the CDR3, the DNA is TGTGCCAGCAGCATAACCCCAACTAGGACAGATACGCAGTATTTT.

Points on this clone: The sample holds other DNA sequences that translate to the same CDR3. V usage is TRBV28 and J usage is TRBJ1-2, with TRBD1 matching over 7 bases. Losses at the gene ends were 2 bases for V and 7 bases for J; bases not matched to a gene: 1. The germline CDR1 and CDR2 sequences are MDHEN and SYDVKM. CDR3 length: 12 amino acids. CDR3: CASSLRGRGYTF. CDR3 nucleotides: TGTGCCAGCAGTTTAAGGGGGCGTGGCTACACCTTC.

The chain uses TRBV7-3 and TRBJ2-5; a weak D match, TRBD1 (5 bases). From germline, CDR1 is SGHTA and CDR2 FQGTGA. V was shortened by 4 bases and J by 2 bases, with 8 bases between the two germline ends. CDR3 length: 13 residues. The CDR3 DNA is TGTGCCAGCAGCTACGACAGACAAGAGACCCAGTACTTC. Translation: CASSYDRQETQYF.

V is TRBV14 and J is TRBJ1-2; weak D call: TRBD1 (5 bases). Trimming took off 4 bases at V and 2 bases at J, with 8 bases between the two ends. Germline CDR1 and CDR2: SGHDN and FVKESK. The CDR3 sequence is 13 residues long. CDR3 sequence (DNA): TGTGCCAGCAGCCTGGGACGAAACTATGGCTACACCTTC. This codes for CASSLGRNYGYTF.

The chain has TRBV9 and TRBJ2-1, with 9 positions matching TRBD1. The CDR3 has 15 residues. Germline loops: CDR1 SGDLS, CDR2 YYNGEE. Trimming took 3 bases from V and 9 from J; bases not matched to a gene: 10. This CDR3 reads CASSAGQGLFAEQFF. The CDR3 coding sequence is TGTGCCAGCAGCGCGGGACAGGGTTTGTTCGCTGAGCAGTTCTTC.

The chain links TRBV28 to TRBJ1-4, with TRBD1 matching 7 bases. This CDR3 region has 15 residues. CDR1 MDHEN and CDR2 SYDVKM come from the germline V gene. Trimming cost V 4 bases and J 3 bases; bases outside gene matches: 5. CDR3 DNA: TGTGCCAGCAGTTCCGAGGGGGCGGCTAATGAAAAACTGTTTTTT. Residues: CASSSEGAANEKLFF.

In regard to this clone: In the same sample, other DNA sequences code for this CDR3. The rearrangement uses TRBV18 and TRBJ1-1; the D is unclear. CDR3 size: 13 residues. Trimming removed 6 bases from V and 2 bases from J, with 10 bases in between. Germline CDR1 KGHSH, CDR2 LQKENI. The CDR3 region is CASSSGGNTEAFF. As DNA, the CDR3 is TGTGCCAGCTCTTCGGGCGGTAACACTGAAGCTTTCTTT.

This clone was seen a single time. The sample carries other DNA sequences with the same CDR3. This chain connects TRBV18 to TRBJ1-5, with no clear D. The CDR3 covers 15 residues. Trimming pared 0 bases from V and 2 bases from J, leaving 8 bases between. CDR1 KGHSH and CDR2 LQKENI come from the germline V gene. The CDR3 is CASSPPGSGNQPQHF. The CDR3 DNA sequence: TGTGCCAGCTCACCACCGGGGTCGGGCAATCAGCCCCAGCATTTT.

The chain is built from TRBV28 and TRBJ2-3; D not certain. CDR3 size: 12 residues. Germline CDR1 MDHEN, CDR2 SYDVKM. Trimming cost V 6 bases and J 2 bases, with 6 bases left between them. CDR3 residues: CASRATTDTQYF. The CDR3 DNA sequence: TGTGCCAGCAGAGCTACCACAGATACGCAGTATTTT.

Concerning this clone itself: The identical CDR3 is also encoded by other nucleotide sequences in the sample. DNA for the CDR3: TGTGCCAGCAGCTTAGAGTTCGGTACAGATACGCAGTATTTT. Its translation: CASSLEFGTDTQYF. The chain is built from TRBV7-6 and TRBJ2-3; no reliable D call. This CDR3 contains 14 residues. Between the trimmed V and J ends, which lost 1 base and 3 bases, there was a span of 8 bases. Germline values: CDR1 SGHVS, CDR2 FNYEAQ.

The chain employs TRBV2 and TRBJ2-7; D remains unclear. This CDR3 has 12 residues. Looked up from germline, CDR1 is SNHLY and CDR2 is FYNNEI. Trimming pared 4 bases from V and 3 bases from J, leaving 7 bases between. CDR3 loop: CASSGSFYEQYF. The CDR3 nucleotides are TGTGCCAGCAGTGGGTCCTTCTACGAGCAGTACTTC.

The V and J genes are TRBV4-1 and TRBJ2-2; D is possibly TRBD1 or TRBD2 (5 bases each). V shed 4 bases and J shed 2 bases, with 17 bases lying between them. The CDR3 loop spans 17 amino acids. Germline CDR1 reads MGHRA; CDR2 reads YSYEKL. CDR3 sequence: CASSRPLPRDNTGELFF. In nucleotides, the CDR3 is TGCGCCAGCAGCCGCCCCTTACCCAGGGACAACACCGGGGAGCTGTTTTTT.

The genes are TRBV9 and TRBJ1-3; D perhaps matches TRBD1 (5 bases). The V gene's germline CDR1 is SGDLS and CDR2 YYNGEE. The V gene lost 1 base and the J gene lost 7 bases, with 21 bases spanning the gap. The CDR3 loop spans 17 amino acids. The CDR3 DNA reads TGTGCCAGCAGCGTAAACCGGAGGACCCCGGGGGATAACACCATATATTTT. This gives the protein CASSVNRRTPGDNTIYF.

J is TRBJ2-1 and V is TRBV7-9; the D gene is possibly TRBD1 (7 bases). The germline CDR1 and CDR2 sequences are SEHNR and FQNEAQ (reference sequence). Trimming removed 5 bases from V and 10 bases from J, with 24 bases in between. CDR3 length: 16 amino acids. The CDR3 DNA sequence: TGTGCCAGCAGCACAATCAGCGGGCAGGGGGACGGGGAGCAGTTCTTC. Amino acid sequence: CASSTISGQGDGEQFF.

In DNA form, the CDR3 reads TGTGCCACCAGCAGACACCTCCGACAGGGAACGAACATTCAGTACTTC. Translating gives CATSRHLRQGTNIQYF. The chain carries TRBV15 and TRBJ2-4, with 7 bases lining up with TRBD1. Germline V gene lookup returns CDR1 LNHNV and CDR2 YYDKDF (reference sequence). The CDR3 sequence is 16 residues long. With 2 bases clipped from V and 7 bases from J, the junction kept 11 bases outside the gene matches.

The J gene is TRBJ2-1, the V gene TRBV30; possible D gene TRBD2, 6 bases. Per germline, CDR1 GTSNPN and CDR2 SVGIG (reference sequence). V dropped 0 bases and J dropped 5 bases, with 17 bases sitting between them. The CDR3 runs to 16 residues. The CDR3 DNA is TGTGCCTGGAGTGTTCTTCGGGAGCGATCCCACAATGAGCAGTTCTTC. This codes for CAWSVLRERSHNEQFF.

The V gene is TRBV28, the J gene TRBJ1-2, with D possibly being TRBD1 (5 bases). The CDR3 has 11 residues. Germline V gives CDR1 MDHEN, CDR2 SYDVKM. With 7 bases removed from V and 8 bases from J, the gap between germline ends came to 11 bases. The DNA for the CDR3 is TGTGCCAGCACGATCGGGGGGGGCTACACCTTC. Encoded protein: CASTIGGGYTF.

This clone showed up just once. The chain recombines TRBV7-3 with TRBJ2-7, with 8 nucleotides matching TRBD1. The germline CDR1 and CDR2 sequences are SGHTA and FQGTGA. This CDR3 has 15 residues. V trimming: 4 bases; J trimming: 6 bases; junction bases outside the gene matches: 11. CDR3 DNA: TGTGCCAGCAGCTCCGCGGGACAGGTCGGGTCCGAGCAGTACTTC. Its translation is CASSSAGQVGSEQYF.

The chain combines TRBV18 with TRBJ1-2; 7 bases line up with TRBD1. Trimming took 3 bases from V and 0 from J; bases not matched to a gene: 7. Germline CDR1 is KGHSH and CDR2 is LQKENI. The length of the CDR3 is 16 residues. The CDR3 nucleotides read TGTGCCAGCTCACCGGAGGACAGGAGCCCTAACTATGGCTACACCTTC. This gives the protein CASSPEDRSPNYGYTF.

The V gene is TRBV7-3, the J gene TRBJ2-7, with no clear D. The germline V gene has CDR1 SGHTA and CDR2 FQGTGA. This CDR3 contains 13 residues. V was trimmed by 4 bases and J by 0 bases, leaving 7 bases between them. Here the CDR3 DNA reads TGTGCCAGCAGCTCCTCTCTCTCCTACGAGCAGTACTTC. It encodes CASSSSLSYEQYF.